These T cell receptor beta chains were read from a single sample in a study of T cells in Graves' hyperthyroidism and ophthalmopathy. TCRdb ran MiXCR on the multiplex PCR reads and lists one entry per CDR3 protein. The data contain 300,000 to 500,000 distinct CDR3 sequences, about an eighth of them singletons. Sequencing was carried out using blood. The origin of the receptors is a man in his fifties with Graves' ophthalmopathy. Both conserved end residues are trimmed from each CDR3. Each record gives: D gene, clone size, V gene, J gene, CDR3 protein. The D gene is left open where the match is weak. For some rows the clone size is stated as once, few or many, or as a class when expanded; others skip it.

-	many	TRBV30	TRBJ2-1	AGIRGTYNEQF
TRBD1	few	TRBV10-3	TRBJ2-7	AISGGTDGLYYEQY
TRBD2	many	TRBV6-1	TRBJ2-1	ASIGTSGTGNEQF
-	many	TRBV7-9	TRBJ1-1	ASSLGSGLDTEAF
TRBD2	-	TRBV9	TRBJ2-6	ASSASSLAALIGANVLT
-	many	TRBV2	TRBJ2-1	AWGRAQYNEQF
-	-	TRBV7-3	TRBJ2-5	ASSLGETETQY
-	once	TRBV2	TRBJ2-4	ASTPSQQENIQY
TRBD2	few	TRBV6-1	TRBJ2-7	ATGGGSRSYEQY
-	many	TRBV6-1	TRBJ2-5	ASSHGPKETQY
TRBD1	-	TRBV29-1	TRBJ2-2	SVDDSTGVGTGELF
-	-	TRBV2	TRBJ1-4	ASSEGGTLTNEKLF
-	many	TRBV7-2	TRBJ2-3	ASSLYRARVPNTQY
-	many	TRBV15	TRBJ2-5	ATSRDLGDPPETQY
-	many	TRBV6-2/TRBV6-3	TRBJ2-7	ASTASSYEQY
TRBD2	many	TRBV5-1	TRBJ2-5	ASSLDLAGFVKTQY
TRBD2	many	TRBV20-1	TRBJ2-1	SARSGRVNEQF
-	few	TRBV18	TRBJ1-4	ASSDREHNEKLF
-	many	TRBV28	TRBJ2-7	ASSLAEAQY
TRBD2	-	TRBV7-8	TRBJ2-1	ASSLAPGLAGEGKQF
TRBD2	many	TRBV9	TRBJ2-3	ASSFSSGRATDTQY
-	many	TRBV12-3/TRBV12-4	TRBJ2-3	ASSPDGDTQY
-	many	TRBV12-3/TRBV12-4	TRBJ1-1	ASRALGRGKNTEAF
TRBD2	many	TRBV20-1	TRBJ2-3	SAHNSGLAGSDTQY
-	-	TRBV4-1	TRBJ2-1	ASSQGEQAGPRYEQF
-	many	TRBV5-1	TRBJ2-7	ASSLALDSSYEQY
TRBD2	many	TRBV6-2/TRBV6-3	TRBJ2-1	ASRFSGGRNEQF
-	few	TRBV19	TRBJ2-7	ASSIRGAQSSYEQY
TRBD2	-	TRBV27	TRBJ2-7	ASSFEVAGIGEQY
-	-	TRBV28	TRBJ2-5	ASSLWIGETQY
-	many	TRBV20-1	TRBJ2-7	SAKKYFSYEQY
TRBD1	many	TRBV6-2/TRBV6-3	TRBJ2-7	ASSLGRGQEQY
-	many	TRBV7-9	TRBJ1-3	ASSSQGFFSGNTIY
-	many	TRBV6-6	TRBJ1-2	ASSYQGGGANYGYT
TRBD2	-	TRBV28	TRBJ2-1	ASRLESLAVNEQF
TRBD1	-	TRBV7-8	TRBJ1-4	ASSKGQGPSEKLF
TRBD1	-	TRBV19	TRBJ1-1	ASSPPFLTGKDTEAF
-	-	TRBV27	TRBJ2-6	ASSLRPDSSGANVLT
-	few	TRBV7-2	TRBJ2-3	ASSLGQTILASTDTQY
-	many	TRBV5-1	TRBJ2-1	ASSVDNEQF
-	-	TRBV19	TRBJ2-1	ASSSVSSYNEQF
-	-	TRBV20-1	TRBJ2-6	SARDGIGANVLT
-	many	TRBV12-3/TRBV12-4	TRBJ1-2	ASSSLGGRENGYT
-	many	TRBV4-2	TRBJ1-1	ASSQDRGGTEAF
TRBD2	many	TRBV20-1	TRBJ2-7	SAVSSGSPTYEQY
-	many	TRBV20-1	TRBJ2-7	SASPGAHSYEQY
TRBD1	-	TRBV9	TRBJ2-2	ASSAQGARGELF
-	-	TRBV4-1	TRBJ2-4	ASSQPGRRDIQY
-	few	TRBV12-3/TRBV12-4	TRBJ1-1	ASSLLIGGDTEAF
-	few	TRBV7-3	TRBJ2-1	ASSLNGLGAGRHEQF
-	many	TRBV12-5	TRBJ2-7	ASGLLPDSSYEQY
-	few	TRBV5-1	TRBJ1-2	ASSPSLNYGYT
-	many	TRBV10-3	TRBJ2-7	AISEPGSSYEQY
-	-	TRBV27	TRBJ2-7	AITLGAGSHREQY
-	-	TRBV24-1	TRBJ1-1	ATSDLREAF
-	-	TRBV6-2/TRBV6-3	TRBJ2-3	ASSYSRSGTDTQY
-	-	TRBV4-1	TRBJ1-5	ASSQQEAGPQQPQH